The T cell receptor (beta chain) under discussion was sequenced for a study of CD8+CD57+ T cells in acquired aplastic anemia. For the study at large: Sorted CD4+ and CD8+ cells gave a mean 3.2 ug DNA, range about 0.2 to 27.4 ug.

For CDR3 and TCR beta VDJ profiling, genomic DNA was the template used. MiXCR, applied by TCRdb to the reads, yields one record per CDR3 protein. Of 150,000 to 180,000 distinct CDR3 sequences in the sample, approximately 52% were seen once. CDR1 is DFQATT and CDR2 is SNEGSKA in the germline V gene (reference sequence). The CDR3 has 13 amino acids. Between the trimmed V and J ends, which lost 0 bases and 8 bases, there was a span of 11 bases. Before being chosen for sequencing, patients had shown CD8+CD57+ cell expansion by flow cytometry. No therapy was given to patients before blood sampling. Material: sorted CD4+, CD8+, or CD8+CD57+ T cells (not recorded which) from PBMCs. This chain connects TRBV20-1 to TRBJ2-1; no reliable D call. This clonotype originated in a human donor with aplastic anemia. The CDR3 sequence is CSARDSNDYEQFF. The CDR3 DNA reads TGCAGTGCTAGAGATTCAAATGATTATGAGCAGTTCTTC.